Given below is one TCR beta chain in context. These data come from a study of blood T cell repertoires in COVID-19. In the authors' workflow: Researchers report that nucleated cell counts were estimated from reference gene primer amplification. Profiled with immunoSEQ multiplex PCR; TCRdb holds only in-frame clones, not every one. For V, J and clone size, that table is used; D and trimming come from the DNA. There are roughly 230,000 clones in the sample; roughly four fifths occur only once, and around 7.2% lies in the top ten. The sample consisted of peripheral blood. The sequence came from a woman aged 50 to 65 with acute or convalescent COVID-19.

The CDR3 bases are TGTGCCAGCAGAGCGACGGTGCGAACTAGCAATCAGCCCCAGCATTTT. The encoded protein is CASRATVRTSNQPQHF. The gene calls are TRBV28 and TRBJ1-5; D unclear. V was trimmed by 6 bases and J by 0 bases, leaving 15 bases between them. The CDR3 contains 16 residues. Germline V gives CDR1 MDHEN, CDR2 SYDVKM.